Listed below are T cell receptor beta chains from one sample, sequenced in a study of cytomegalovirus exposure and HLA in healthy donors. Assay used: immunoSEQ multiplex PCR; TCRdb lists only in-frame clones, some missing. This sample's table has about 200,000 clones. Sequenced sample: PBMCs. The receptors were gathered from a girl under 10 years old in good health and CMV-seropositive. The CDR3 runs from the conserved cysteine through the conserved F or W. The D gene is left open where the match is weak.

d_gene	v_gene	j_gene	CDR3nt	CDR3aa
TRBD1	TRBV5-8	TRBJ1-5	TGTGCCAGCAGCCCGGACAGGGTTAATCAGCCCCAGCATTTT	CASSPDRVNQPQHF
TRBD1	TRBV18	TRBJ1-5	TGTGCCAGCTCCATTGGGACAGACAATCAGCCCCAGCATTTT	CASSIGTDNQPQHF
-	TRBV15	TRBJ2-1	TGTGCCACCGGGGCGAGGGGGACCTACAATGAGCAGTTCTTC	CATGARGTYNEQFF
TRBD2	TRBV19	TRBJ2-5	TGTGCCAGTAGTCCGCAATGGGCGAGCGGGGCTAACCTACAAGAGACCCAGTACTTC	CASSPQWASGANLQETQYF
-	TRBV6-6	TRBJ2-3	TGTGCCACTTCCTGGAGAAGCACAGATACGCAGTATTTT	CATSWRSTDTQYF
-	TRBV28	TRBJ2-3	TGTGCCAGCATCGGGGGAACGGGCACAGATACGCAGTATTTT	CASIGGTGTDTQYF
-	TRBV5-1	TRBJ2-7	TGCGCCAGCAGCCTCCACAGGGCAACGACGAAAAACGAGCAGTACTTC	CASSLHRATTKNEQYF
-	TRBV10-3	TRBJ1-4	TGTGCCATCAGTGAGTCCGGCAGCGAGTCTACTAATGAAAAACTGTTTTTT	CAISESGSESTNEKLFF
-	TRBV5-6	TRBJ2-5	TGTGCCAGCAGTCTAGTTGGCCGACAGACACCGGCGGCCCAGTACTTC	CASSLVGRQTPAAQYF
TRBD2	TRBV7-9	TRBJ2-7	TGTGCCAGCAGCCATCCCCTAGCGGGAGTTTCCGAGCAGTACTTC	CASSHPLAGVSEQYF